The present T cell receptor beta chain was sequenced within a study of blood T cell repertoires in COVID-19. Study overall: Acute-phase and convalescent COVID-19 samples originated in the United States, Italy and Spain.

Only in-frame clones appear in the TCRdb table, and some are missing; sequencing was by immunoSEQ multiplex PCR. The table has 150,000 or so clones, 82% seen once. Specimen: peripheral blood. This clonotype was obtained from a human donor with acute or convalescent COVID-19. The donor label of this sample is uncertain.

CDR3 amino acids: CASSSSVRGGARELFF. The CDR3 DNA reads TGTGCCAGCAGCTCTTCCGTGCGCGGGGGGGCCAGGGAGCTGTTTTTT. The chain uses TRBV5-6 and TRBJ2-2; the match to TRBD2 covers 9 bases. The germline gives CDR1 SGHDT, CDR2 YYEEEE. This CDR3 has 16 residues. The V and J ends lost 3 bases and 9 bases, in that order; junction bases with no gene match: 12.